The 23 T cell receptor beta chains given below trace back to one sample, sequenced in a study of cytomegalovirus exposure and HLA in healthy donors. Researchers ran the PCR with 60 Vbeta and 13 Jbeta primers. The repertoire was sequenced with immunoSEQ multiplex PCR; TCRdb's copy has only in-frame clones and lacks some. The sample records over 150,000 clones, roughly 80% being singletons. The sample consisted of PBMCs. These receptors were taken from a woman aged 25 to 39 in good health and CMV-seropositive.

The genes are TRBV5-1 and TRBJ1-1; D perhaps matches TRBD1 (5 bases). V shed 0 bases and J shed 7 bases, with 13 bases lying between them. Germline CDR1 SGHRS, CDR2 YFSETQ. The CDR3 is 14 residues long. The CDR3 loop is CASSLDAAGGEAFF. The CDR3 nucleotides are TGCGCCAGCAGCTTGGACGCAGCGGGGGGTGAAGCTTTCTTT.

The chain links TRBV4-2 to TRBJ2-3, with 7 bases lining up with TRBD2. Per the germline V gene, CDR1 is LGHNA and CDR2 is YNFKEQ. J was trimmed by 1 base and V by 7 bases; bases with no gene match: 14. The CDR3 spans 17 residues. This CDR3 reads CASKGGDYQGGTDTQYF. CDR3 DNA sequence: TGTGCCAGCAAAGGTGGGGACTACCAAGGAGGCACAGATACGCAGTATTTT.

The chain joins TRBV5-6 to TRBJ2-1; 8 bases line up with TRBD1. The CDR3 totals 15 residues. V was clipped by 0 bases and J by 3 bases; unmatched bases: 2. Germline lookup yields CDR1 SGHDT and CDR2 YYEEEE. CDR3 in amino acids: CASSLGTGSYNEQFF. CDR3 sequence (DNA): TGTGCCAGCAGCTTGGGGACAGGGAGCTACAATGAGCAGTTCTTC.

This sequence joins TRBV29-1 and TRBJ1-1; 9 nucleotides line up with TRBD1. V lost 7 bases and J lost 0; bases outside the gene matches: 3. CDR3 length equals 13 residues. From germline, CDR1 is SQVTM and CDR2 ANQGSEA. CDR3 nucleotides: TGCAGCGCAGGACAGGGGATGAACACTGAAGCTTTCTTT. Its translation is CSAGQGMNTEAFF.

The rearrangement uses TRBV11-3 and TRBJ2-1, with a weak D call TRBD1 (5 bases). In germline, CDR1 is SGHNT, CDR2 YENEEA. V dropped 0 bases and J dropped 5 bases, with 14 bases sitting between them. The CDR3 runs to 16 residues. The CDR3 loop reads CASSLDSPGHNNEQFF. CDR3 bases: TGTGCCAGCAGCTTAGATTCCCCAGGACACAACAATGAGCAGTTCTTC.

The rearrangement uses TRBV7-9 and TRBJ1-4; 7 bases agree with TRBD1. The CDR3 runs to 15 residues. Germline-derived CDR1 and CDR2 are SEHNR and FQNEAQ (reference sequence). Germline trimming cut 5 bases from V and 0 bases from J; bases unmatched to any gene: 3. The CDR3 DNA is TGTGCCAGCAGCGGTGGACAGGCAACTAATGAAAAACTGTTTTTT. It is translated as CASSGGQATNEKLFF.

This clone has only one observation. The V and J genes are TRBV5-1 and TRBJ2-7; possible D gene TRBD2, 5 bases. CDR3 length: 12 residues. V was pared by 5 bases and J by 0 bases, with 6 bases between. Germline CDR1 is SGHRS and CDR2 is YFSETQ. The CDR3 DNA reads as TGCGCCAGCAGAGGGAGCTCCTACGAGCAGTACTTC. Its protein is CASRGSSYEQYF.

CDR3 loop: CAWSNSHEQYF. CDR3 bases: TGTGCCTGGAGTAACAGCCACGAGCAGTACTTC. The rearrangement uses TRBV30 and TRBJ2-7, with D uncertain. This CDR3 spans 11 amino acids. Per germline, CDR1 GTSNPN and CDR2 SVGIG (reference sequence). V gave up 2 bases and J gave up 5 bases, with 7 bases separating them. Full variable domain (missing parts from reference TRBV30 and TRBJ2-7): SQTIHQWPATLVQPVGSPLSLECTVEGTSNPNLYWYRQAAGRGLQLLFYSVGIGQISSEVPQNLSASRPQDRQFILSSKKLLLSDSGFYLCAWSNSHEQYFGPGTRLTVT.

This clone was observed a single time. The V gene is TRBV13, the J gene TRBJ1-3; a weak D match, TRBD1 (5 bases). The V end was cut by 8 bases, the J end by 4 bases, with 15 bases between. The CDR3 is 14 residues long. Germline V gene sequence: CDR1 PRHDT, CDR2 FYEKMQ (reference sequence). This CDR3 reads CASQKGTPGNTIYF. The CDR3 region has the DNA TGTGCCAGCCAGAAAGGGACTCCGGGAAACACCATATATTTT.

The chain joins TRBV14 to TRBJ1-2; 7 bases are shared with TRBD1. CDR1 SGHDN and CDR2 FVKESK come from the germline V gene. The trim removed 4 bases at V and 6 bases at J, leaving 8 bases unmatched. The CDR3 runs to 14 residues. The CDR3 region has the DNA TGTGCCAGCAGCCGCTTTAGACAGGGTGATGGCTACACCTTC. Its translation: CASSRFRQGDGYTF. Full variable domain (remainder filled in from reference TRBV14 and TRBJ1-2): EAGVTQFPSHSVIEKGQTVTLRCDPISGHDNLYWYRRVMGKEIKFLLHFVKESKQDESGMPNNRFLAERTGGTYSTLKVQPAELEDSGVYFCASSRFRQGDGYTFGSGTRLTVV.

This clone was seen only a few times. The CDR3 sequence: CSVEWGGRVDEAFF. The CDR3 bases are TGCAGCGTTGAATGGGGAGGGCGGGTGGATGAAGCTTTCTTT. The J gene is TRBJ1-1, the V gene TRBV29-1; D call uncertain. The V gene lost 2 bases and the J gene lost 7 bases, with 17 bases spanning the gap. The CDR3 extends over 14 amino acids. The V gene's germline CDR1 is SQVTM and CDR2 ANQGSEA.

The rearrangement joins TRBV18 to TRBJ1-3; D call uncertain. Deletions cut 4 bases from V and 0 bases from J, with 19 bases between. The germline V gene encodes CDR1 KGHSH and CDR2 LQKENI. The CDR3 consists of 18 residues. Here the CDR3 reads CASSLSLGVSASGNTIYF. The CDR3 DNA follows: TGTGCCAGCTCACTCTCTCTCGGGGTGTCAGCCTCTGGAAACACCATATATTTT.

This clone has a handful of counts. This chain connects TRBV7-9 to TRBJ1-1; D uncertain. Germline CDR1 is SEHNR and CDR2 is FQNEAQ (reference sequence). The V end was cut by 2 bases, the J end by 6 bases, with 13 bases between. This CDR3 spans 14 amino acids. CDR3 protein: CASSLSEPGSEAFF. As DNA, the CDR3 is TGTGCCAGCAGCTTAAGCGAGCCGGGATCTGAAGCTTTCTTT.

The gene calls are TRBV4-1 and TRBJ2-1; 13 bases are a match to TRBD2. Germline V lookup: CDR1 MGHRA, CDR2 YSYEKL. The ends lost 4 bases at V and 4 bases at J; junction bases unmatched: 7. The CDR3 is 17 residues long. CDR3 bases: TGCGCCAGCAGCCGCCGACTAGCGGGGGGTTTTTACAATGAGCAGTTCTTC. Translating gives CASSRRLAGGFYNEQFF.

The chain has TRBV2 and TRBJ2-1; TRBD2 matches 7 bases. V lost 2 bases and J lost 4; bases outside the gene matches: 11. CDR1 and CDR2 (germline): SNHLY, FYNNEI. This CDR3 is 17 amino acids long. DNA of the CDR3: TGTGCCAGCAGTGAAACGGTAGTCCTAGCGGCATACAATGAGCAGTTCTTC. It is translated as CASSETVVLAAYNEQFF.

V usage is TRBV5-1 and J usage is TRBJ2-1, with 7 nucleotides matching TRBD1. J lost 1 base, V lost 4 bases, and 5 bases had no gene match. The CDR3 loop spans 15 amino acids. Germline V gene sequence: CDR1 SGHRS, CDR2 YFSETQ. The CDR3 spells CASSQGQKSYNEQFF. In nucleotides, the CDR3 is TGCGCCAGCAGCCAGGGACAGAAATCCTACAATGAGCAGTTCTTC.

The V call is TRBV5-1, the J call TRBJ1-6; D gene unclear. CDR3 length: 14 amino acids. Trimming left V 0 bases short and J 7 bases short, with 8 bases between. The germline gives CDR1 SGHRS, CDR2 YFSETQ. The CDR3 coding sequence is TGCGCCAGCAGCTTGGACAGCCTCAATTCACCCCTCCACTTT. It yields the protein CASSLDSLNSPLHF.

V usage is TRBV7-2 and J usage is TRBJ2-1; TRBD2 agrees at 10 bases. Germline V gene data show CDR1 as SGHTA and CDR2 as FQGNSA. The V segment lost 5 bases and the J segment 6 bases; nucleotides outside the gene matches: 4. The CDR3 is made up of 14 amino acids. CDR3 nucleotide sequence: TGTGCCAGCAGCCGGACTAGCGGCAGCAATGAGCAGTTCTTC. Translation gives CASSRTSGSNEQFF.

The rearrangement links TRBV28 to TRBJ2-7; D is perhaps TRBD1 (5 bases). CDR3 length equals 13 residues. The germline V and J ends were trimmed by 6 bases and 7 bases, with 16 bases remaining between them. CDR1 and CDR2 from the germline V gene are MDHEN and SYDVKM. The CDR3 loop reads CASRGHPIQEQYF. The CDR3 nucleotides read TGTGCCAGCAGAGGACACCCCATACAAGAGCAGTACTTC. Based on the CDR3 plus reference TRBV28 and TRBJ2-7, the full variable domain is DVKVTQSSRYLVKRTGEKVFLECVQDMDHENMFWYRQDPGLGLRLIYFSYDVKMKEKGDIPEGYSVSREKKERFSLILESASTNQTSMYLCASRGHPIQEQYFGPGTRLTVT.

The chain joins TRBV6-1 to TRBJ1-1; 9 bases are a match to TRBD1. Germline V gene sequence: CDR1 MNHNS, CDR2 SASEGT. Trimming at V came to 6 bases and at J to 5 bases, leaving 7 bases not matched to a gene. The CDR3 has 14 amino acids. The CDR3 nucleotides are TGTGCCAGCAGGATGACAGGGGGGAATACTGAAGCTTTCTTT. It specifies CASRMTGGNTEAFF.

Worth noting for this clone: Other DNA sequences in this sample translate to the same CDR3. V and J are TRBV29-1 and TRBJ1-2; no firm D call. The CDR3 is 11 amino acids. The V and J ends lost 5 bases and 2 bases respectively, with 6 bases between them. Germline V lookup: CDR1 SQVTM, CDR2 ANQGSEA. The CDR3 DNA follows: TGCAGCGTTACGGAGAACTATGGCTACACCTTC. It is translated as CSVTENYGYTF.

CDR3 in DNA: TGCGCCAGCAGCCTTGCTGGAGGGGCCCTATATAATTCACCCCTCCACTTT. As protein: CASSLAGGALYNSPLHF. The V gene is TRBV4-1, the J gene TRBJ1-6, with a possible D match to TRBD1 (5 bases). Trimming took 4 bases from V and 4 from J, leaving 17 bases between them. Germline lookup yields CDR1 MGHRA and CDR2 YSYEKL. The CDR3 extends over 17 amino acids.

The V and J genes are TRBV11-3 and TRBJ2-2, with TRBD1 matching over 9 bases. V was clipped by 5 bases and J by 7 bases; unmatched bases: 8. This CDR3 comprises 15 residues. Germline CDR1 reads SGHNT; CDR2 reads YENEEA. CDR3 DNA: TGTGCCAGCAGCCAATGGGACAGGGATAACGGGGAGCTGTTTTTT. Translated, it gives CASSQWDRDNGELFF.